This T cell receptor beta chain appears in the sequencing data of a study of identical twins. In germline, CDR1 is SQVTM, CDR2 ANQGSEA. J lost 2 bases, V lost 5 bases, and 2 bases had no gene match. This CDR3 contains 13 residues. A universal primer site was incorporated via template switching, and the cDNA contained unique molecular identifiers. TCRdb passed the 5' RACE reads through MiXCR, listing each CDR3 protein once. The sample holds 350,000 or so distinct CDR3 sequences, over 9% seen once. These data also featured in a second study, about yellow fever vaccine responses in identical twins.

The sample consisted of CD8+ T cells sorted from blood. This sequence was found in a woman aged 18-29 years in good health. This chain uses TRBV29-1 with TRBJ2-1; 8 bases line up with TRBD2. CDR3 nucleotides: TGCAGCGTTTTAGCGGGACCCTACAATGAGCAGTTCTTC. Translation gives CSVLAGPYNEQFF.